These T cell receptor beta chains were read from a single sample in a study of low-dose radiotherapy and immunotherapy resistance in tumors. Each CDR3 protein gets one entry after TCRdb re-called the reads with MiXCR. The sample lists over 50,000 distinct CDR3 sequences; around 35% were seen once. The starting material was PBMCs, obtained after low-dose radiotherapy plus immunotherapy. These TCRs come from a male donor with rectosigmoid adenocarcinoma. CDR3s include the opening cysteine and the closing phenylalanine or tryptophan. A D gene is named only where the DNA matches it firmly. Where a row states a size, it is once, few, many or the class of an expanded clone; other rows omit it.

-	-	TRBV6-2/TRBV6-3	TRBJ2-7	CASTYRDSSYEQYF	TGTGCCAGCACCTACAGGGATTCCTCCTACGAGCAGTACTTC
many	TRBD2	TRBV12-3/TRBV12-4	TRBJ2-2	CASSRRGGPGELFF	TGTGCCAGCAGTCGGCGGGGGGGCCCCGGGGAGCTGTTTTTT
-	TRBD2	TRBV18	TRBJ2-3	CASSRTSGSDTQYF	TGTGCCAGCTCGCGGACTAGCGGGAGCGATACGCAGTATTTT
many	TRBD1	TRBV19	TRBJ1-6	CASSPGQGYSPLHF	TGTGCCAGTAGTCCGGGACAGGGCTATTCACCCCTCCACTTT
many	TRBD1	TRBV28	TRBJ2-1	CASILPGTGAGEQFF	TGTGCCAGCATCCTTCCAGGGACAGGGGCGGGTGAGCAGTTCTTC
many	TRBD1	TRBV24-1	TRBJ2-1	CATSRLGTGGESGGYNEQFF	TGTGCCACCAGCCGGTTAGGGACAGGGGGCGAGAGCGGGGGTTACAATGAGCAGTTCTTC
-	-	TRBV2	TRBJ1-5	CASRLQGAGLNQPQHF	TGTGCCAGCAGGCTACAGGGCGCCGGATTAAATCAGCCCCAGCATTTT
many	TRBD1	TRBV5-1	TRBJ1-5	CASSLGQGGNQPQHF	TGTGCCAGCAGCTTAGGACAGGGAGGCAATCAGCCCCAGCATTTT
many	TRBD1	TRBV27	TRBJ2-1	CASSLSTPGPDRGLYNEQFF	TGTGCCAGCAGTTTATCGACCCCCGGACCAGACAGGGGGCTTTACAATGAGCAGTTCTTC
many	TRBD2	TRBV4-2	TRBJ2-7	CASSQAGTSGRKAYEQYF	TGTGCCAGCAGCCAAGCCGGGACTAGCGGGAGGAAAGCCTACGAGCAGTACTTC
-	-	TRBV13	TRBJ1-1	CASSVGVNTEAFF	TGTGCCAGCAGCGTTGGAGTTAACACTGAAGCTTTCTTT
-	-	TRBV13	TRBJ2-3	CASRKDTDTQYF	TGTGCCAGCAGAAAGGACACAGATACGCAGTATTTT
-	-	TRBV3-1	TRBJ2-3	CASGNRFPDTQYF	TGTGCCAGCGGTAACAGGTTCCCAGATACGCAGTATTTT
-	-	TRBV24-1	TRBJ2-1	CATSDLTRGARSYNEQFF	TGTGCCACCAGTGACCTTACTAGGGGGGCACGCTCCTACAATGAGCAGTTCTTC
many	TRBD1	TRBV6-2/TRBV6-3	TRBJ1-1	CATSGQGAYEAFF	TGTGCCACCTCGGGACAGGGGGCTTATGAAGCTTTCTTT
many	-	TRBV7-2	TRBJ2-1	CASSLTPGAYNEQFF	TGTGCCAGCAGCTTAACCCCGGGGGCCTACAATGAGCAGTTCTTC
many	-	TRBV4-3	TRBJ1-1	CASSQDRYTEAFF	TGCGCCAGCAGCCAAGATCGGTACACTGAAGCTTTCTTT